This T cell receptor (beta chain) was recovered during a study of identical twins. Study observations and caveats: Out-of-frame alpha sequences common to twins exhibited an excess of low generation probability.

As regards this clonotype: Its antigen is not identified.

MiXCR, applied by TCRdb to the 5' RACE reads, yields one record per CDR3 protein. The sample carries some 260,000 distinct CDR3 sequences, over 12% recorded once. This CDR3 contains 13 residues. Germline-derived CDR1 and CDR2 are SQVTM and ANQGSEA. Trimming cost V 7 bases and J 0 bases, with 10 bases left between them. This receptor was taken from a woman under 30 in good health. The rearrangement joins TRBV29-1 to TRBJ2-1; D is unclear. Sequencing was carried out using memory (CD45RO+) T cells sorted from blood. CDR3 protein: CSAPARSYNEQFF. CDR3 coding DNA: TGCAGCGCCCCTGCTCGCTCCTACAATGAGCAGTTCTTC.